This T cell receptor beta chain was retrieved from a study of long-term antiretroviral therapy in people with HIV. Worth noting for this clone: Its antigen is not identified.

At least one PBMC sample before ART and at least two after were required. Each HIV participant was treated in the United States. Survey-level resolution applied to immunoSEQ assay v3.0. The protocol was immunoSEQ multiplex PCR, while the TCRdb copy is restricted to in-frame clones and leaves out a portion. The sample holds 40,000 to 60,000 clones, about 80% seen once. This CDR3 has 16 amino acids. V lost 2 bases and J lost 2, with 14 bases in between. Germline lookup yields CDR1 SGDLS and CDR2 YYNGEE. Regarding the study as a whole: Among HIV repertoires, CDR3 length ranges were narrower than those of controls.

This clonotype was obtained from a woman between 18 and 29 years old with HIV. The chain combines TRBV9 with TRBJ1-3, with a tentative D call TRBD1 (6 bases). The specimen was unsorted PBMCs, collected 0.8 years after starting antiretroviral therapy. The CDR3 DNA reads TGTGCCAGCAGCGTTACAACAGGGATGACTGGAAACACCATATATTTT. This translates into CASSVTTGMTGNTIYF.